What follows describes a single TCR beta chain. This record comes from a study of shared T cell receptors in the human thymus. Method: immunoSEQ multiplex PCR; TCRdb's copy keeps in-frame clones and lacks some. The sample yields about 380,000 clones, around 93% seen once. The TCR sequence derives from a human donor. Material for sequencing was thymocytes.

CDR3 coding DNA: TGTGCCACCAGCAGGGGGGGGGAGGAAAGAAACATTCAGTACTTC. Residues: CATSRGGEERNIQYF. V gene TRBV15 combines with J gene TRBJ2-4, with TRBD2 identical over 7 bases. Germline V gene sequence: CDR1 LNHNV, CDR2 YYDKDF (reference sequence). The CDR3 is 15 amino acids. The V segment lost 3 bases and the J segment 6 bases; nucleotides outside the gene matches: 8. Based on the CDR3 plus reference TRBV15 and TRBJ2-4, the full variable domain is DAMVIQNPRYQVTQFGKPVTLSCSQTLNHNVMYWYQQKSSQAPKLLFHYYDKDFNNEADTPDNFQSRRPNTSFCFLDIRSPGLGDTAMYLCATSRGGEERNIQYFGAGTRLSVL.